The 6 T cell receptor beta chains listed next were all sequenced from one sample in a study of blood T cells in healthy people across ages. Combining a sample-barcoded 5' primer with a J-beta primer mix, a second PCR ran for roughly 7 to 11 cycles. MiXCR was run by TCRdb on the 5' RACE reads, yielding one entry per CDR3 protein. The sample lists about 800,000 distinct CDR3 sequences; 46% were seen once. The sequencing sample was made of blood. The receptor source for this set is a man older than 75 in good health.

This clonotype was detected ten times or more. The chain links TRBV11-3 to TRBJ2-3; D might be TRBD2 (5 bases). Trimming took 6 bases from V and 1 from J, leaving 8 bases between them. This CDR3 comprises 13 residues. The germline CDR1 and CDR2 sequences are SGHNT and YENEEA. The CDR3 region has the DNA TGTGCCAGCAGAGGGAGCGGCACAGATACGCAGTATTTT. It specifies CASRGSGTDTQYF.

This chain links TRBV2 with TRBJ2-6; D is unresolved. The CDR3 has 19 amino acids. With 1 base removed from V and 0 bases from J, the gap between germline ends came to 16 bases. Per germline, CDR1 SNHLY and CDR2 FYNNEI. CDR3 protein: CASSEDFFYLFSGANVLTF. The DNA of the CDR3 is TGTGCCAGCAGTGAAGACTTTTTCTACCTTTTCTCTGGGGCCAACGTCCTGACTTTC. The full variable domain, its missing parts supplied by reference TRBV2 and TRBJ2-6, is EPEVTQTPSHQVTQMGQEVILRCVPISNHLYFYWYRQILGQKVEFLVSFYNNEISEKSEIFDDQFSVERPDGSNFTLKIRSTKLEDSAMYFCASSEDFFYLFSGANVLTFGAGSRLTVL.

In this sample, this clonotype turned up many times. The V gene is TRBV14, the J gene TRBJ2-7; possible D gene TRBD1, 5 bases. This CDR3 contains 14 residues. Looked up from germline, CDR1 is SGHDN and CDR2 is FVKESK. Trimming removed 0 bases from V and 2 bases from J, with 8 bases in between. The CDR3 loop reads CASSQDRVAYEQYF. The DNA for the CDR3 is TGTGCCAGCAGCCAAGACAGGGTAGCCTACGAGCAGTACTTC.

The genes are TRBV6-1 and TRBJ2-7; D unclear. This CDR3 comprises 14 residues. Germline loops: CDR1 MNHNS, CDR2 SASEGT. V was cut by 3 bases and J by 3 bases, with 12 bases left in between. CDR3 DNA sequence: TGTGCCAGCAGTGATAAAGCAAGAAACTACGAGCAGTACTTC. This sequence encodes CASSDKARNYEQYF.

The V gene is TRBV5-1, the J gene TRBJ1-1; D perhaps matches TRBD1 (6 bases). Trimming took 0 bases from V and 1 from J, leaving 10 bases between them. CDR3 length: 15 residues. The germline V gene encodes CDR1 SGHRS and CDR2 YFSETQ. CDR3 sequence (DNA): TGCGCCAGCAGCTTGGGGGGACAATCGAACACTGAAGCTTTCTTT. Translating gives CASSLGGQSNTEAFF.

This clonotype was seen more than once but under ten times. The gene calls are TRBV9 and TRBJ2-1, with 9 bases that match TRBD2. The CDR3 is 15 amino acids. V trimming: 4 bases; J trimming: 2 bases; junction bases outside the gene matches: 4. Germline V gene lookup returns CDR1 SGDLS and CDR2 YYNGEE. The CDR3 DNA is TGTGCCAGCAGCCCCCCTAGCGGGACCTACAATGAGCAGTTCTTC. Translation: CASSPPSGTYNEQFF.